The 8 T cell receptor beta chains listed next were all sequenced from one sample in a study of technical replicates of blood from a handful of donors. Libraries were prepared by immunoSEQ multiplex PCR; TCRdb keeps only in-frame clonotypes and omits some of them. This sample has fewer than 70,000 clones, with approximately 86% found just once. The sample consisted of PBMCs. These TCRs come from a human donor in good health. Some clones in this sample may be carry-over from other donors' samples.

The chain carries TRBV5-1 and TRBJ1-3; the D gene is possibly TRBD1 (5 bases). Per the germline V gene, CDR1 is SGHRS and CDR2 is YFSETQ. This CDR3 has 16 residues. V gave up 0 bases and J gave up 2 bases, with 12 bases separating them. The CDR3 region is CASSLAAGMAGNTIYF. The CDR3 DNA reads TGCGCCAGCAGCTTGGCCGCAGGGATGGCTGGAAACACCATATATTTT.

In this sample, this clone turned up a few times. The rearrangement links TRBV7-9 to TRBJ1-1, with D uncertain. The length of the CDR3 is 12 residues. Trimming cost V 5 bases and J 6 bases, with 10 bases left between them. Germline V lookup: CDR1 SEHNR, CDR2 FQNEAQ (reference sequence). CDR3 sequence (DNA): TGTGCCAGCAGCGAAGACTTGGCTGAAGCTTTCTTT. Amino acid sequence: CASSEDLAEAFF.

This rearrangement joins TRBV30 to TRBJ2-7; D gene unclear. The V end was cut by 0 bases, the J end by 7 bases, with 7 bases between. The CDR3 is made up of 11 amino acids. CDR1 is GTSNPN, CDR2 SVGIG, per germline (reference sequence). CDR3 region: CAWSVLLEQYF. Written as DNA, the CDR3 is TGTGCCTGGAGTGTACTTTTAGAGCAGTACTTC.

The genes are TRBV2 and TRBJ2-1, with 7 bases that match TRBD1. The germline V gene has CDR1 SNHLY and CDR2 FYNNEI. The V segment lost 6 bases and the J segment 1 base; nucleotides outside the gene matches: 6. There are 15 residues in the CDR3. CDR3 sequence (DNA): TGTGCCAGCAGGGGGAACAGGGGATCCTACAATGAGCAGTTCTTC. This translates into CASRGNRGSYNEQFF.

The chain carries TRBV19 and TRBJ2-1; TRBD2 agrees at 8 bases. The ends lost 3 bases at V and 4 bases at J; junction bases unmatched: 5. The CDR3 runs to 15 residues. Germline V lookup: CDR1 LNHDA, CDR2 SQIVND (reference sequence). CDR3 bases: TGTGCCAGTAGTATGGCGGGGGGACCTTACAATGAGCAGTTCTTC. Translating it yields CASSMAGGPYNEQFF.

The chain recombines TRBV30 with TRBJ2-7; D gene uncertain. This CDR3 region has 14 residues. V dropped 0 bases and J dropped 4 bases, with 13 bases sitting between them. Germline V CDR1 and CDR2: GTSNPN, SVGIG (reference sequence). This chain's CDR3 is CAWSVPPQRYEQYF. The CDR3 nucleotides read TGTGCCTGGAGTGTACCCCCCCAGAGGTACGAGCAGTACTTC. The full variable domain, its missing parts supplied by reference TRBV30 and TRBJ2-7, is SQTIHQWPATLVQPVGSPLSLECTVEGTSNPNLYWYRQAAGRGLQLLFYSVGIGQISSEVPQNLSASRPQDRQFILSSKKLLLSDSGFYLCAWSVPPQRYEQYFGPGTRLTVT.

The rearrangement links TRBV7-3 to TRBJ2-6, with a possible D match to TRBD2 (6 bases). The germline V gene has CDR1 SGHTA and CDR2 FQGTGA. The length of the CDR3 is 14 residues. Trimming took off 0 bases at V and 8 bases at J, with 8 bases between the two ends. As DNA, the CDR3 is TGTGCCAGCAGCTTAACGGCGGGGACCAACGTCCTGACTTTC. Its translation is CASSLTAGTNVLTF.

The V call is TRBV7-7, the J call TRBJ2-5; 11 bases are a match to TRBD1. The CDR3 covers 16 residues. Germline V lookup: CDR1 SSHAT, CDR2 FNYEAQ (reference sequence). V gave up 5 bases and J gave up 4 bases; unmatched junction bases: 9. For the CDR3, the DNA is TGTGCCAGCAGCCTAGACGGACAGGGGGCTGGAGAGACCCAGTACTTC. This sequence encodes CASSLDGQGAGETQYF.